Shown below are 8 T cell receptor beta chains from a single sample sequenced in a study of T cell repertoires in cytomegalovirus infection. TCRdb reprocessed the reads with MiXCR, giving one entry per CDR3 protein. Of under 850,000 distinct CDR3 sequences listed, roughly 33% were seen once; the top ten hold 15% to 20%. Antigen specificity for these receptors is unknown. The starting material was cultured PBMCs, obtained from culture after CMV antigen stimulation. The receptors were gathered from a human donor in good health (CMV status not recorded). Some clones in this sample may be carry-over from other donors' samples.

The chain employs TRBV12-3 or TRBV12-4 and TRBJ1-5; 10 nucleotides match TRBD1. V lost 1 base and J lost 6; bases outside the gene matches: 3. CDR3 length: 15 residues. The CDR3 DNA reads TGTGCCAGCAGTTTAGGGGACAGGGGCGGTCAGCCCCAGCATTTT. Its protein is CASSLGDRGGQPQHF.

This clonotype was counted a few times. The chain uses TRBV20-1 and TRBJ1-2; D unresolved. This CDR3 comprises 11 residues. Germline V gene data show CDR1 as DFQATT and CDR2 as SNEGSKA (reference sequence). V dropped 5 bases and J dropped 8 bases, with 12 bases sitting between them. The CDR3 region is CSARRLDGYTF. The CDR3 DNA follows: TGCAGTGCTCGCAGGCTCGACGGCTACACCTTC.

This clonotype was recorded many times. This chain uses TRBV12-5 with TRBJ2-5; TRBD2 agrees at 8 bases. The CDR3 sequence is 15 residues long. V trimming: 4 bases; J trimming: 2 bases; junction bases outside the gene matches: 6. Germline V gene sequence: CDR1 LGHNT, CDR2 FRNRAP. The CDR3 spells CASGSQAGAQETQYF. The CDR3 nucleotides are TGTGCTAGTGGTTCGCAAGCGGGGGCTCAAGAGACCCAGTACTTC.

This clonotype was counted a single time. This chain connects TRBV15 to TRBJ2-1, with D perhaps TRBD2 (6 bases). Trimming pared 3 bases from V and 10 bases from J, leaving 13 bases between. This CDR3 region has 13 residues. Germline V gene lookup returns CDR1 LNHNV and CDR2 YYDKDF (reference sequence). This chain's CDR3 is CATSSGSGREQFF. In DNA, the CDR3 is TGTGCCACCAGCAGCGGGAGCGGGCGGGAGCAGTTCTTC.

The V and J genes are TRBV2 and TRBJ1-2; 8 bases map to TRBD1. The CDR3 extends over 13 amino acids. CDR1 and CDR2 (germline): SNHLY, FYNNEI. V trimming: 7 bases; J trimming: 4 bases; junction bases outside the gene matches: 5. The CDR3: CASIDRGPYGYTF. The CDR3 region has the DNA TGTGCCAGCATTGACAGGGGTCCCTATGGCTACACCTTC.

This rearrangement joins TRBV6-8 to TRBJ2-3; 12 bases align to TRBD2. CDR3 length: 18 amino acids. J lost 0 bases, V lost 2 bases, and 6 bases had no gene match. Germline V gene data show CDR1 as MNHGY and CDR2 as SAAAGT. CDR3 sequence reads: CASSYRTSGVSSTDTQYF. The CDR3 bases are TGTGCCAGCAGTTACCGGACTAGCGGGGTATCCAGCACAGATACGCAGTATTTT.

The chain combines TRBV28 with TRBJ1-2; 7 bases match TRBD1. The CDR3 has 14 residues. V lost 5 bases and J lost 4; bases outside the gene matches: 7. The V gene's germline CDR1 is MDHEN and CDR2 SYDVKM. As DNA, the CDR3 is TGTGCCAGCAGTGGTAGGGGGCAGACCTATGGCTACACCTTC. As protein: CASSGRGQTYGYTF.

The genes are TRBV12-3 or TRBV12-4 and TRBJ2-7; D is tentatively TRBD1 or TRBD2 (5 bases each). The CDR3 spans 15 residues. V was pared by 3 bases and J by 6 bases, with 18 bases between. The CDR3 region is CASSFSAALGGEQYF. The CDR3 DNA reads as TGTGCCAGCAGTTTCTCGGCGGCGCTTGGGGGCGAGCAGTACTTC.